This T cell receptor (beta chain) is drawn from a study of blood T cell repertoires in COVID-19. This clone turned up a few times. TCRdb keeps only in-frame clones here, not all; method: immunoSEQ multiplex PCR. This sample carries about 220,000 clones, approximately 83% of them seen once, and the ten largest clones take about 3.7%. The participants were between roughly 18 and 89 years old and came from about two dozen US areas. Cohorts were based on clinical histories the participants reported. Cohort 3 recovery required two negative PCRs, clearance, or symptom resolution. The TCR comes from a woman aged 55-69 years who had recovered from COVID-19. Sequenced sample: PBMCs or T cells enriched from blood (not recorded which).

CDR3 DNA: TGTGCCAGCAGCCCCCAGGGTTACGGCACTGAAGCTTTCTTT. It is translated as CASSPQGYGTEAFF. This sequence joins TRBV5-5 and TRBJ1-1, with D perhaps matching TRBD1 (5 bases). CDR3 length: 14 residues. Germline V gene data show CDR1 as SGHKS and CDR2 as YYEKEE (reference sequence). Trimming took 4 bases from V and 4 from J, leaving 14 bases between them.